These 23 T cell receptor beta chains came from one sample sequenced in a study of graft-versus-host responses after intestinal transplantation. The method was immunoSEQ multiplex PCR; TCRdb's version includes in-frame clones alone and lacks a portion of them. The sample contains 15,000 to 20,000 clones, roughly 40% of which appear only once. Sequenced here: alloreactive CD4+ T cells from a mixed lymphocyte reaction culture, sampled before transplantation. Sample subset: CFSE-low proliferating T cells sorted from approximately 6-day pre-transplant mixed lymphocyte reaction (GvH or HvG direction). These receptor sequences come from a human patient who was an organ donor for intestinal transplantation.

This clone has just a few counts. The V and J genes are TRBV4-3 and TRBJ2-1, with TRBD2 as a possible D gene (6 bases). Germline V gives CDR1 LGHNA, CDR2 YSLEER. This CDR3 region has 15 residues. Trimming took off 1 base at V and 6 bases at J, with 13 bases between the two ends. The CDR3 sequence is CASSQVLVEGNEQFF. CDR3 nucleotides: TGCGCCAGCAGCCAAGTTCTAGTGGAGGGCAATGAGCAGTTCTTC.

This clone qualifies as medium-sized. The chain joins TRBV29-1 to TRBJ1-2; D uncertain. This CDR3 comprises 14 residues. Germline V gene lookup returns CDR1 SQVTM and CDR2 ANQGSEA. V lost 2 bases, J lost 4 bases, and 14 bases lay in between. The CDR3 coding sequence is TGCAGCGTTGAATCTATAGGGCAGGCCTATGGCTACACCTTC. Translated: CSVESIGQAYGYTF.

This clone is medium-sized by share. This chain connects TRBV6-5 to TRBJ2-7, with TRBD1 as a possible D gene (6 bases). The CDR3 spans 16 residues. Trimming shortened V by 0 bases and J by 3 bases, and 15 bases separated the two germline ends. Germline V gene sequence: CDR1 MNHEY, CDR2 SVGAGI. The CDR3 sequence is CASSYSQGSLGYEQYF. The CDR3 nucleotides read TGTGCCAGCAGTTACTCCCAGGGGTCCTTAGGCTACGAGCAGTACTTC.

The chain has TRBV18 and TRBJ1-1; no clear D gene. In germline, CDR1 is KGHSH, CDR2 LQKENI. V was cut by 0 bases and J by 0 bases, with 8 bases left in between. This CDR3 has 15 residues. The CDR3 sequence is CASSPPVIVNTEAFF. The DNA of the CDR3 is TGTGCCAGCTCACCACCCGTCATAGTGAACACTGAAGCTTTCTTT.

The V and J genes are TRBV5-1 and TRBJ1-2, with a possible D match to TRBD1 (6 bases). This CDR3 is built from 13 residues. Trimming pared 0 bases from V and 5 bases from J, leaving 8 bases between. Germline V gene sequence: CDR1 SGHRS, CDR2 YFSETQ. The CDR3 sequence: CASSLAQGYGYTF. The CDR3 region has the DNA TGCGCCAGCAGCTTGGCCCAGGGGTATGGCTACACCTTC.

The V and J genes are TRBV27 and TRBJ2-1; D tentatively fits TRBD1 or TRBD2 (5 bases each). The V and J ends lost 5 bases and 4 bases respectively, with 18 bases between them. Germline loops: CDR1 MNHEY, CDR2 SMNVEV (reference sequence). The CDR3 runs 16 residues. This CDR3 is CASSRTGTEKYNEQFF. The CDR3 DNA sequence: TGTGCCAGCAGTCGAACCGGGACCGAGAAGTACAATGAGCAGTTCTTC.

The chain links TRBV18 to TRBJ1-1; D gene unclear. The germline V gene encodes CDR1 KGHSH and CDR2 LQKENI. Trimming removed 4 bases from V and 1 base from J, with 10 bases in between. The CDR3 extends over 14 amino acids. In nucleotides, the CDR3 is TGTGCCAGCTCACAGGGAACTTCGAACACTGAAGCTTTCTTT. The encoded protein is CASSQGTSNTEAFF. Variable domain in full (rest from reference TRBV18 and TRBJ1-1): NAGVMQNPRHLVRRRGQEARLRCSPMKGHSHVYWYRQLPEEGLKFMVYLQKENIIDESGMPKERFSAEFPKEGPSILRIQQVVRGDSAAYFCASSQGTSNTEAFFGQGTRLTVV.

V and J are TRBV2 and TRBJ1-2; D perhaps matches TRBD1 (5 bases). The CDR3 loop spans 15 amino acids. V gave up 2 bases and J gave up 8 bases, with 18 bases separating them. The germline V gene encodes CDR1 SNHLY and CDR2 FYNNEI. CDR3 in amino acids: CASSEILVGTSGYTF. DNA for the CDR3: TGTGCCAGCAGTGAAATATTGGTAGGGACCTCGGGCTACACCTTC.

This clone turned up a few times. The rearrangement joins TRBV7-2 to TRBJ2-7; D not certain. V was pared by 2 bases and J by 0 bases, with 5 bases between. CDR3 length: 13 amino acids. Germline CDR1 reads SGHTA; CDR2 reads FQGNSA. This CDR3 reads CASSLTSSYEQYF. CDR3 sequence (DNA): TGTGCCAGCAGCTTAACGAGCTCCTACGAGCAGTACTTC.

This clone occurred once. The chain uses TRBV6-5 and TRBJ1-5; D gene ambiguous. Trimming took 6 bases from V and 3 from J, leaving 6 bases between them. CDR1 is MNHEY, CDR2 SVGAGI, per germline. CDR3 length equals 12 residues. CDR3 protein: CASSGPNQPQHF. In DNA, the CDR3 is TGTGCCAGCAGCGGGCCCAATCAGCCCCAGCATTTT.

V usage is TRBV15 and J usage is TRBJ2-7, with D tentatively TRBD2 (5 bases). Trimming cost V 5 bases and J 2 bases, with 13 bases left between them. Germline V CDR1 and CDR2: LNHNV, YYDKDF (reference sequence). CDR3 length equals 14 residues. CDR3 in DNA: TGTGCCACCAGCCGGCGGGCCGGGCCCTACGAGCAGTACTTC. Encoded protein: CATSRRAGPYEQYF.

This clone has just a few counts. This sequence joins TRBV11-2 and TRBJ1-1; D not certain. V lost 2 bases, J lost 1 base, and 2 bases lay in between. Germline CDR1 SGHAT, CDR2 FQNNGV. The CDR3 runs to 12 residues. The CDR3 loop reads CASSLSNTEAFF. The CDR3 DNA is TGTGCCAGCAGCTTATCGAACACTGAAGCTTTCTTT.

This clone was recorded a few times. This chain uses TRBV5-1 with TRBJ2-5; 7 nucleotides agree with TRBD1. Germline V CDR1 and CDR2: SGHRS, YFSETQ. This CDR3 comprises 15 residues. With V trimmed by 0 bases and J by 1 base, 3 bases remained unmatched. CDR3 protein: CASSLATGAQETQYF. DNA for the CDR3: TGCGCCAGCAGCTTGGCCACAGGGGCCCAAGAGACCCAGTACTTC.

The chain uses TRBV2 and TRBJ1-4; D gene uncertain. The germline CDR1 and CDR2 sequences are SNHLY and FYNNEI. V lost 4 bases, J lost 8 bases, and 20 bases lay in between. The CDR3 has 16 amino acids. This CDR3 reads CASSAVGVGLREKLFF. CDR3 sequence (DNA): TGTGCCAGCAGTGCGGTCGGTGTGGGCTTAAGGGAAAAACTGTTTTTT.

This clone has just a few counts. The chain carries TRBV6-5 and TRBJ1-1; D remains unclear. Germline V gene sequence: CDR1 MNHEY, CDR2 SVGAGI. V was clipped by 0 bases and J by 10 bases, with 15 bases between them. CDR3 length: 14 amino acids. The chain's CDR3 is CASSYSSPFPGAFF. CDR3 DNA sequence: TGTGCCAGCAGTTACTCGTCCCCCTTCCCCGGAGCTTTCTTT.

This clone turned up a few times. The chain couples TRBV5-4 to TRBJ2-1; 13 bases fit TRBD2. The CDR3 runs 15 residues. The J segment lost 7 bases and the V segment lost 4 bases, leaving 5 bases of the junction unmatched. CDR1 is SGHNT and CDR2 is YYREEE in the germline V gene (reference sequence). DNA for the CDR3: TGTGCCAGCAGCCGGACTAGCGGGAGCCGTAATGAGCAGTTCTTC. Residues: CASSRTSGSRNEQFF.

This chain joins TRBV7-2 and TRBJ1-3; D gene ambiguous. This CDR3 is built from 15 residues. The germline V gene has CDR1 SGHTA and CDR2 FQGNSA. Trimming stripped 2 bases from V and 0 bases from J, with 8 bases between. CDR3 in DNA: TGTGCCAGCAGCTTATTCGTCGCCTCTGGAAACACCATATATTTT. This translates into CASSLFVASGNTIYF.

The CDR3 here is CASSQEQPSEQYF. CDR3 DNA: TGTGCCAGCAGCCAAGAACAACCGTCCGAGCAGTACTTC. This chain uses TRBV5-4 with TRBJ2-7; D remains unclear. CDR1 and CDR2 from the germline V gene are SGHNT and YYREEE (reference sequence). There are 13 residues in the CDR3. Trimming shortened V by 4 bases and J by 6 bases, and 14 bases separated the two germline ends.

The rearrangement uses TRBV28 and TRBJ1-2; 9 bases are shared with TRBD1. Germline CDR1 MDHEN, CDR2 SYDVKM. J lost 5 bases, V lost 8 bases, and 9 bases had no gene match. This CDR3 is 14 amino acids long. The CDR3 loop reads CASSPGQGLYGYTF. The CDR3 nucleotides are TGTGCCAGCTCTCCCGGACAGGGGTTGTATGGCTACACCTTC.

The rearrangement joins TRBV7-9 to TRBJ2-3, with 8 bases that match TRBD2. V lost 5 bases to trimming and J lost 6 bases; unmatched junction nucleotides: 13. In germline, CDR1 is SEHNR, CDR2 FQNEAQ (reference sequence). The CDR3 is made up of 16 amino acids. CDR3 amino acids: CASSTTRSGGLDTQYF. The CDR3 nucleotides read TGTGCCAGCAGCACAACTCGGAGCGGGGGACTCGATACGCAGTATTTT.

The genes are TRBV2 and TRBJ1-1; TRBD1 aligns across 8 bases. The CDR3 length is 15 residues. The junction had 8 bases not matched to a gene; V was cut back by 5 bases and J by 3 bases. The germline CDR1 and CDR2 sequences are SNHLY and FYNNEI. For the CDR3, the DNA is TGTGCCAGCAGTTCGCAGGGGGCGGGGGACACTGAAGCTTTCTTT. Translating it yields CASSSQGAGDTEAFF.

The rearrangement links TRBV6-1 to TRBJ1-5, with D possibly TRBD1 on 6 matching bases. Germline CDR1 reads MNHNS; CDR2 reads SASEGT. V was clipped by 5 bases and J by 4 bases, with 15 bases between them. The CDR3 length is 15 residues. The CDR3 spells CASSWGAEGNQPQHF. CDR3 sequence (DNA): TGTGCCAGCAGTTGGGGGGCGGAGGGGAATCAGCCCCAGCATTTT.

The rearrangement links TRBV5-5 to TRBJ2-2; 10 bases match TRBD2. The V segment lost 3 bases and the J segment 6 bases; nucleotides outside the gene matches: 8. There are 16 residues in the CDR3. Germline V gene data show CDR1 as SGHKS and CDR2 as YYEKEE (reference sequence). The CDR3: CASSWVAGGEAGELFF. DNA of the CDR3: TGTGCCAGCAGCTGGGTAGCGGGAGGAGAGGCCGGGGAGCTGTTTTTT.